This T cell receptor beta chain was obtained from a study of T cell responses to AZD1222 COVID-19 vaccine. Whole-study findings and limits: No repertoire was sampled before or during the peak T cell response, only after it.

The table came from immunoSEQ multiplex PCR; TCRdb's copy has only in-frame clones and leaves some out. The data hold 110,000 to 150,000 clones, with approximately 85% observed a single time. This CDR3 has 16 amino acids. CDR1 and CDR2 from the germline V gene are SGHRS and YFSETQ. V lost 4 bases to trimming and J lost 3 bases; unmatched junction nucleotides: 10. In the case of this clone: Its antigen is still unknown.

The chain uses TRBV5-1 and TRBJ1-1; the match to TRBD1 covers 9 bases. The sequencing used peripheral blood, collected on day 0 of AZD1222 vaccination. The sequence was collected from an adult in good health. The CDR3 is CASSGGQGFGDTEAFF. The CDR3 nucleotides are TGCGCCAGCAGCGGAGGACAGGGGTTTGGGGACACTGAAGCTTTCTTT.